The count of the clone carrying this T cell receptor (beta chain) is one. PBMCs, at least 6 million per sample, were isolated. Unmatched junction bases numbered 13, after V lost 1 base and J lost 5 bases. Germline V CDR1 and CDR2: LGHNA, YNFKEQ. The CDR3 runs 17 residues. Using a J-beta primer mix together with a sample-barcoded 5' primer, a second PCR was run for about 7 to 12 cycles. Through a template-switch adaptor with 12 random nucleotides, each cDNA molecule received a tag. Using its own MiXCR run on the 5' RACE reads, TCRdb lists one record per CDR3 protein. The profile shows about 1.8 million distinct CDR3 sequences, 49% of them singletons. This record belongs to a study of blood T cells in healthy people across ages.

The V and J genes are TRBV4-2 and TRBJ1-2, with 7 bases fitting TRBD1. The specimen was blood. The sequence derives from a middle-aged woman in good health. The CDR3 loop is CASSQGLGTGDEYGYTF. For the CDR3, the DNA is TGTGCCAGCAGCCAAGGACTTGGAACAGGGGATGAATATGGCTACACCTTC.